A selection of T cell receptor beta chains follows, all from one sample in a study of T cell responses to AZD1222 COVID-19 vaccine. Sequencing used immunoSEQ multiplex PCR; TCRdb keeps in-frame clones, though not all of them. The sample contains 150,000 to 200,000 clones, around 90% of which appear only once. The material was peripheral blood, obtained on day 0 of AZD1222 vaccination. All receptors derive from an adult in good health. Each CDR3 is given with its conserved first and last residue. The size of a clone is reported for some rows only, either as once, few or many, or as a class for expanded clones.

cdr3_aa	cdr3_length	clone_size	v_call
CASSPLARASGALRNEQFF	19	NA	TRBV18
CATSGLKGEAFF	12	NA	TRBV24-1
CASSLAGPGYEQYF	14	NA	TRBV7-9
CASSWAGEAFF	11	NA	TRBV27
CASSLGGAYQPQHF	14	NA	TRBV27
CASSRSGGSPLHF	13	once	TRBV3-1/TRBV3-2
CASRVGGRAKNYGYTF	16	NA	TRBV28
CASSKVFPGGSNQPQHF	17	NA	TRBV21-1
CSGGQKGAEAFF	12	NA	TRBV29-1
CASSLRQHYEQYF	13	NA	TRBV12-3/TRBV12-4
CASSVAEGGRTDTQYF	16	NA	TRBV9
CAWSAGTGRGRETQYF	16	NA	TRBV30
CASSIQGASGNTIYF	15	NA	TRBV6-5
CSVAGYTF	8	NA	TRBV29-1
CASSVVGETQYF	12	NA	TRBV9
CASSALQLNSPLHF	14	NA	TRBV10-2
CASSDRYNEKLFF	13	NA	TRBV27
CASSYSPESGNTIYF	15	NA	TRBV6-2/TRBV6-3
CASSLELFSSYEQYF	15	NA	TRBV5-1
CASNPGTLLADTQYF	15	NA	TRBV19
CASNPTAHSYGYTF	14	NA	TRBV6-5
CASSLSGGNTEAFF	14	NA	TRBV5-1
CASSQDRWRGNNEQFF	16	NA	TRBV4-3
CASSTYLDHEQYF	13	NA	TRBV7-2
CASSLTGSYEQYF	13	NA	TRBV27
CASSLEGWSGYTF	13	NA	TRBV5-1
CASSQFGQGAVGYTF	15	NA	TRBV3-1/TRBV3-2
CASSPPQSSYNEQFF	15	NA	TRBV4-1
CASSLSSGGYTGELFF	16	NA	TRBV7-3
CASSIWGTGNTIYF	14	NA	TRBV19
CSVAISGGEGAFF	13	NA	TRBV29-1
CATSDSRQPTNTGELFF	17	NA	TRBV24-1
CASKIQGWGSPLHF	14	NA	TRBV21-1
CASSATSGRWNEQFF	15	NA	TRBV7-3
CAWSAPDRYYGYTF	14	NA	TRBV30
CASGTVSREKLFF	13	NA	TRBV2
CASRSPGNTIYF	12	NA	TRBV5-1
CASSLVGSAPYEQYF	15	NA	TRBV5-1
CASSRRVSWGEQFF	14	NA	TRBV5-6
CASSPSLAGAYEQYF	15	NA	TRBV18
CASSPTLAGPYEQYF	15	NA	TRBV5-5
CATSGRDSSNYGYTF	15	NA	TRBV15
CASSVGYTDTQYF	13	NA	TRBV9
CASSPQDGGGQFF	13	NA	TRBV18
CASRDRTSTDTQYF	14	NA	TRBV6-5
CATSIPKTDVRNEQFF	16	NA	TRBV15
CATSGWGTDTQYF	13	NA	TRBV24-1
CSARARYGYTF	11	NA	TRBV20-1
CASSRRGWGTEAFF	14	NA	TRBV5-4
CASSELVGMNTEAFF	15	NA	TRBV10-2
CASSSALTNYEQYF	14	NA	TRBV5-1
CASSPQSTDTQYF	13	NA	TRBV11-1
CASSLGPRGETQYF	14	NA	TRBV5-5
CASSLGASDHEQFF	14	NA	TRBV7-8